The subject of this entry is one T cell receptor (beta chain). Each patient's relapse followed autologous stem cell transplantation, and brentuximab vedotin exposure varied. Researchers pulled CD8+ T cells out of thawed PBMCs using magnetic negative selection. V shed 2 bases and J 7 bases; nucleotides not matched to a gene: 9. Per the germline V gene, CDR1 is SGHAT and CDR2 is FQNNGV. The CDR3 contains 15 residues. Generated by immunoSEQ multiplex PCR, the TCRdb table keeps only in-frame clones and is missing some. The sample lists 25,000 to 30,000 clones, 88% occurring once. This sample is part of a study of PD-1 blockade in classical Hodgkin lymphoma.

The chain joins TRBV11-2 to TRBJ2-7; TRBD2 matches 9 bases. This clonotype was obtained from a human donor with classical Hodgkin lymphoma. This material consisted of CD8+ T cells from blood, taken at baseline. The CDR3 loop is CASSLWSSGSREQYF. CDR3 DNA sequence: TGTGCCAGCAGCTTATGGAGTAGCGGGAGTCGGGAGCAGTACTTC.